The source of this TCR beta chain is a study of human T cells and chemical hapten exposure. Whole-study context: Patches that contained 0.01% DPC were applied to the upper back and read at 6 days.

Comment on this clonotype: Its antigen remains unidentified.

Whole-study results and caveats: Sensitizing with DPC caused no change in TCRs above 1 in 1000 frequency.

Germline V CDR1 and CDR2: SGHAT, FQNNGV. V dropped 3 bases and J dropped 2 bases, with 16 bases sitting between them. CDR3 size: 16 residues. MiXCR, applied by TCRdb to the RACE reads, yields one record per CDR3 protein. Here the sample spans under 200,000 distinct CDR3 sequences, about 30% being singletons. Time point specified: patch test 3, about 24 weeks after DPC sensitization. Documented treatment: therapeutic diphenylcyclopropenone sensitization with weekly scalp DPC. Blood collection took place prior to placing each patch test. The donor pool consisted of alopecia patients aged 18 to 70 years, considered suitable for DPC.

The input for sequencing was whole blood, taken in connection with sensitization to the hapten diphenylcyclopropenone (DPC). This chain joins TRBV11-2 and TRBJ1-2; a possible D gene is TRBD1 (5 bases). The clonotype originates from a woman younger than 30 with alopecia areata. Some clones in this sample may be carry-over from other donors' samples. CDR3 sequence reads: CASSFPPQGRNYGYTF. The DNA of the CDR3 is TGTGCCAGCAGCTTCCCCCCGCAGGGAAGGAACTATGGCTACACCTTC.